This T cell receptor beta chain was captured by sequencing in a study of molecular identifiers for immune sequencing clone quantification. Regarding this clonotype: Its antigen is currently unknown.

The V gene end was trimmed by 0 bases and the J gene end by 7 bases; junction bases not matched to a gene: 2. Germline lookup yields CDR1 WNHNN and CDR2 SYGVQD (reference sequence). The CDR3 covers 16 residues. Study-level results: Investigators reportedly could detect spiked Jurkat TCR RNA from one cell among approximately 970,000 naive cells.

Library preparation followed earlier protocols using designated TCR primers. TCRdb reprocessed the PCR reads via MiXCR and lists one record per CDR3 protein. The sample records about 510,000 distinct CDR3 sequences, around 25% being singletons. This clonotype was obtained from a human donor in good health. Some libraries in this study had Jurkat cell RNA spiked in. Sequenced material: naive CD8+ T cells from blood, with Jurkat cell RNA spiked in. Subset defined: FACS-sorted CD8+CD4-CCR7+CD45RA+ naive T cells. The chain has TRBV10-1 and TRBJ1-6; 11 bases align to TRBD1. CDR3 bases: TGCGCCAGCAGTGAGTCTAGGGACAGGGGGAATTCACCCCTCCACTTT. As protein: CASSESRDRGNSPLHF.